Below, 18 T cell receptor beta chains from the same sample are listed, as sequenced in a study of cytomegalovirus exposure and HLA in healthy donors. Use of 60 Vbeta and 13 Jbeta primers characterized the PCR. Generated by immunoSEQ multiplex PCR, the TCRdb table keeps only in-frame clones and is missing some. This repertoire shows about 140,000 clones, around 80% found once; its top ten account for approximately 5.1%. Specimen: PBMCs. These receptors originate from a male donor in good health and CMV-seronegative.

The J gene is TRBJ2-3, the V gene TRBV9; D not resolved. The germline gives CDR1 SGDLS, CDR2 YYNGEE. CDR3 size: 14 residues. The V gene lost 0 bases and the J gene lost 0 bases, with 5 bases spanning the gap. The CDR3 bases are TGTGCCAGCAGCGTAGACCAGAGCACAGATACGCAGTATTTT. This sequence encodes CASSVDQSTDTQYF.

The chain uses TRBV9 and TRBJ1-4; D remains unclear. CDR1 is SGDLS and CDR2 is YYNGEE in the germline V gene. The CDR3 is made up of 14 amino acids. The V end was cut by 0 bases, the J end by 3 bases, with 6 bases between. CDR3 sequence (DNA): TGTGCCAGCAGCGTAGGGCAGGCTAATGAAAAACTGTTTTTT. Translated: CASSVGQANEKLFF.

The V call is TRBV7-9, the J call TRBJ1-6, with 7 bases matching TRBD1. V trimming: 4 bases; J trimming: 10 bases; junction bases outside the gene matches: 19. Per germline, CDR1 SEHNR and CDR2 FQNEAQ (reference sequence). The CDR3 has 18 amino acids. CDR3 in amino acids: CASSSPLWGKTGWSPLHF. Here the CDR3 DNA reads TGTGCCAGCAGCTCACCCCTGTGGGGGAAGACAGGGTGGTCACCCCTCCACTTT.

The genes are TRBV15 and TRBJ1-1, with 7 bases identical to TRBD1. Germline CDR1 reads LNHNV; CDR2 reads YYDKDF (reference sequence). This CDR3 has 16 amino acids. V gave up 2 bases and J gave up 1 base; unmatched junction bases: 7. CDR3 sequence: CATSRFRQGGNTEAFF. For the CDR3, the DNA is TGTGCCACCAGCAGATTTCGACAGGGTGGGAACACTGAAGCTTTCTTT.

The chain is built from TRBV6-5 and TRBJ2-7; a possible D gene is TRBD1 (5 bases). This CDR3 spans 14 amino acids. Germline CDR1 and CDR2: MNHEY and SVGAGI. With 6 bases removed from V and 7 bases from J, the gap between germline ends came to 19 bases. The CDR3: CASRYNRRAGEQYF. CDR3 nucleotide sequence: TGTGCCAGCAGGTATAACAGGCGAGCAGGGGAGCAGTACTTC.

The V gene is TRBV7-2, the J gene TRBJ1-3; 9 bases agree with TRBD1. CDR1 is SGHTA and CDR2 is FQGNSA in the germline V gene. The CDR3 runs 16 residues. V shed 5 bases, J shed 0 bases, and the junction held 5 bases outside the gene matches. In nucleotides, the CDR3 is TGTGCCAGCAGCCGGGACAGGGTGAGCTCTGGAAACACCATATATTTT. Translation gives CASSRDRVSSGNTIYF. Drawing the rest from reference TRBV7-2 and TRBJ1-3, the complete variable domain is GAGVSQSPSNKVTEKGKDVELRCDPISGHTALYWYRQSLGQGLEFLIYFQGNSAPDKSGLPSDRFSAERTGGSVSTLTIQRTQQEDSAVYLCASSRDRVSSGNTIYFGEGSWLTVV.

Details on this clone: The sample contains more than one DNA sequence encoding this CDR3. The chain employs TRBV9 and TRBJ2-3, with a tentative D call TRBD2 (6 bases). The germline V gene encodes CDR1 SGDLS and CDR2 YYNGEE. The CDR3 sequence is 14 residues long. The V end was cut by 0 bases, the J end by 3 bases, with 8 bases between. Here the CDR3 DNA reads TGTGCCAGCAGCGTAGGGACTACGACAGATACGCAGTATTTT. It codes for CASSVGTTTDTQYF.

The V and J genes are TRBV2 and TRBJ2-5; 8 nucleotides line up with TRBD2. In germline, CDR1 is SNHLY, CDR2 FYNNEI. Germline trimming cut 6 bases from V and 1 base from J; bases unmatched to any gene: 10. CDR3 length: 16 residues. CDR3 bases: TGTGCCAGCAGGGCCTCCGCGGGGGGATTCCAAGAGACCCAGTACTTC. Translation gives CASRASAGGFQETQYF.

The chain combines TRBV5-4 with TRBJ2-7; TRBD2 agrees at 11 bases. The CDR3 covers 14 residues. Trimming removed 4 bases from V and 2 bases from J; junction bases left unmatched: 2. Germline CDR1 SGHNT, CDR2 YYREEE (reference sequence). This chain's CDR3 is CASSEGLAAYEQYF. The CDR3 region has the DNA TGTGCCAGCAGCGAGGGACTAGCGGCCTACGAGCAGTACTTC.

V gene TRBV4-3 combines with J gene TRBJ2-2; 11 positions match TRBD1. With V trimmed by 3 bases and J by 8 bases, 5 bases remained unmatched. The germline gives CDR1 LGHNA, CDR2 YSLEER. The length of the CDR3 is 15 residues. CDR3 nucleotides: TGCGCCAGCAGCCACACTGGACAGGGGGCGGGGGAGCTGTTTTTT. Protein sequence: CASSHTGQGAGELFF.

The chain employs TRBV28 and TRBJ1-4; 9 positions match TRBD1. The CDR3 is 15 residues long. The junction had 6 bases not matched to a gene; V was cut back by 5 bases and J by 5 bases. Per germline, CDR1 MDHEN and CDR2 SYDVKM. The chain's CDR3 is CASSRAGTGNEKLFF. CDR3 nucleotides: TGTGCCAGCAGTCGCGCCGGGACAGGGAATGAAAAACTGTTTTTT. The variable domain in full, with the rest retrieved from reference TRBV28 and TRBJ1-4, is DVKVTQSSRYLVKRTGEKVFLECVQDMDHENMFWYRQDPGLGLRLIYFSYDVKMKEKGDIPEGYSVSREKKERFSLILESASTNQTSMYLCASSRAGTGNEKLFFGSGTQLSVL.

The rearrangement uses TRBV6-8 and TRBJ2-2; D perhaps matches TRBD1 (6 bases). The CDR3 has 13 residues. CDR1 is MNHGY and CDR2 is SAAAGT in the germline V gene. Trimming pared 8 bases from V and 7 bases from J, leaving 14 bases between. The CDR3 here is CASHPDSLGELFF. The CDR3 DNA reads TGTGCCAGCCACCCGGACAGCCTCGGGGAGCTGTTTTTT.

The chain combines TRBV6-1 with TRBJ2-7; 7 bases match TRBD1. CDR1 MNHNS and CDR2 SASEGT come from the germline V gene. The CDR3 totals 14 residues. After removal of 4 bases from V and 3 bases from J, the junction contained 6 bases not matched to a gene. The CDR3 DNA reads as TGTGCCAGCAGTGCCCCGGGACAGAGCTACGAGCAGTACTTC. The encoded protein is CASSAPGQSYEQYF.

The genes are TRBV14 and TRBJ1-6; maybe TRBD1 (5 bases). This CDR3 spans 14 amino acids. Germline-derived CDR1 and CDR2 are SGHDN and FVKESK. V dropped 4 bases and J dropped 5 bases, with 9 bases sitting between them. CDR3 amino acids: CASSLRADNSPLHF. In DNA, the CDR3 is TGTGCCAGCAGCCTCAGGGCAGATAATTCACCCCTCCACTTT.

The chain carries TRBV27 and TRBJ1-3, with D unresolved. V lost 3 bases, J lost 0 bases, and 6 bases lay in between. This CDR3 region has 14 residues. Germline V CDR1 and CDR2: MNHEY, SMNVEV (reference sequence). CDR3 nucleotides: TGTGCCAGCAGTTTGTCGGGCTCTGGAAACACCATATATTTT. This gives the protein CASSLSGSGNTIYF.

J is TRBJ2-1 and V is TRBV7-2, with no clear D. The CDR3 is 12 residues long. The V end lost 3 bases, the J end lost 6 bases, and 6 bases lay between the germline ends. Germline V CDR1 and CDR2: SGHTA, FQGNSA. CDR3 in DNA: TGTGCCAGCAGCTTCGGGTCCAATGAGCAGTTCTTC. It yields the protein CASSFGSNEQFF.

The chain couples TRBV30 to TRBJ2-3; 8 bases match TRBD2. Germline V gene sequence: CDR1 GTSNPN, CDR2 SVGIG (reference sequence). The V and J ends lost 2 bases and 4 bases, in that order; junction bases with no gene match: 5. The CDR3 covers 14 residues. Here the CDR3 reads CAWSMGLGADTQYF. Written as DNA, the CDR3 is TGTGCCTGGAGTATGGGACTAGGGGCAGATACGCAGTATTTT.

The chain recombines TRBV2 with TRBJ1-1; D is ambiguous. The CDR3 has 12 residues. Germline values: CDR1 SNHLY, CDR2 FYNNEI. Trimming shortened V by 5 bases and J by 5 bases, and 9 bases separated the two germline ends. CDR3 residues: CASSRGVTEAFF. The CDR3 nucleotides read TGTGCCAGCAGTAGAGGAGTAACTGAAGCTTTCTTT.